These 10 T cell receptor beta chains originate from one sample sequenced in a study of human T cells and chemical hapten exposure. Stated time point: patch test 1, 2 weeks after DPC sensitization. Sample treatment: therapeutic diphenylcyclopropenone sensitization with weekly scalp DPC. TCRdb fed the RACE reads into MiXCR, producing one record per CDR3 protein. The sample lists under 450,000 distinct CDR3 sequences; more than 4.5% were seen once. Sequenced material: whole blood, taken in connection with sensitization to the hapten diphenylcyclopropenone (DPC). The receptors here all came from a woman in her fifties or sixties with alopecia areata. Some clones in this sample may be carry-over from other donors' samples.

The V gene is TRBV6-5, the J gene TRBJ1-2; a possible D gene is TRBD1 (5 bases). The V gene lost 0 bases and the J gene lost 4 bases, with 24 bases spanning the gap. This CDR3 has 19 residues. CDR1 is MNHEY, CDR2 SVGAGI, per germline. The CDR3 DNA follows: TGTGCCAGCAGTTACTCGAGTACTGGGGTGATGATTGGGGGCTATGGCTACACCTTC. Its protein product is CASSYSSTGVMIGGYGYTF.

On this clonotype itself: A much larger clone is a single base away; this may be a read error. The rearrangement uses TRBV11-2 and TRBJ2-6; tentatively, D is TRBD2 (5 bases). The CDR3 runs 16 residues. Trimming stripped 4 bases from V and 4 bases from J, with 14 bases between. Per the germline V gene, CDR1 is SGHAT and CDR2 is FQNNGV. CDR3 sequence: CASSSRTAGGANVLTF. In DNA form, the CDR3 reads TGTGCCAGCAGCTCACGGACTGCGGGCGGGGCCAACGTCCTGACTTTC.

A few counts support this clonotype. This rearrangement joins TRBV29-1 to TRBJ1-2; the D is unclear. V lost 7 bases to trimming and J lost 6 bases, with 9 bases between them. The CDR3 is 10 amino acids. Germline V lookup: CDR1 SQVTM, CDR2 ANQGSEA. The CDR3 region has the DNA TGCAGCGCTCGCCAGGATGGCTACACCTTC. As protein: CSARQDGYTF.

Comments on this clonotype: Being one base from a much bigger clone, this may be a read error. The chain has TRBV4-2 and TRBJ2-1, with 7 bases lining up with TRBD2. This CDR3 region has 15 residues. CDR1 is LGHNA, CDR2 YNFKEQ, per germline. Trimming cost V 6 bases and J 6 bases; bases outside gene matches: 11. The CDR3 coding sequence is TGTGCCAGCAGATCCACGTTCAGACTAGCCAATGAGCAGTTCTTC. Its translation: CASRSTFRLANEQFF.

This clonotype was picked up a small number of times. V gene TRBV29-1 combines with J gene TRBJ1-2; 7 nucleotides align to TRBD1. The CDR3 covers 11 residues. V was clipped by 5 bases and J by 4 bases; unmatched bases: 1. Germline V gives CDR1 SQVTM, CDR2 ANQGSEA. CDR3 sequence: CSVWDSYGYTF. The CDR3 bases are TGCAGCGTTTGGGACAGCTATGGCTACACCTTC.

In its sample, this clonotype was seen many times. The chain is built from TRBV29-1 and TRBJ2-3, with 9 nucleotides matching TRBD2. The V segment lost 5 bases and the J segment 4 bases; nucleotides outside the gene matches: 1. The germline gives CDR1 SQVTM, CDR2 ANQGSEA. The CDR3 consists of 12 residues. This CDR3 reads CSVSGGPDTQYF. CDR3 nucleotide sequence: TGCAGCGTTAGCGGGGGGCCAGATACGCAGTATTTT.

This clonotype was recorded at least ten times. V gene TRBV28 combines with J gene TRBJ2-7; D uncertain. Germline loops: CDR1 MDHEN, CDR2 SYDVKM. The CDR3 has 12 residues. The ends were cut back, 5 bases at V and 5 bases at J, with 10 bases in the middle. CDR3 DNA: TGTGCCAGCAGTCCTCTTCTCGACGAGCAGTACTTC. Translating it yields CASSPLLDEQYF.

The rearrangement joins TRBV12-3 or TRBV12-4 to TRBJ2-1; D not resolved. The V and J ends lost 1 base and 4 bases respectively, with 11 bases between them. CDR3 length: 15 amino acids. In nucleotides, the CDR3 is TGTGCCAGCAGTTTAGGTCAGAGTGAATACAATGAGCAGTTCTTC. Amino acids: CASSLGQSEYNEQFF.

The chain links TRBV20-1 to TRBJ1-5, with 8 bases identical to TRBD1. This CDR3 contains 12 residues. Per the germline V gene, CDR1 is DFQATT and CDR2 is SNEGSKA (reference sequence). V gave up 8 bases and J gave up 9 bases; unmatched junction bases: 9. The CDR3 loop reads CSPMTGDGPQHF. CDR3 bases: TGCAGTCCAATGACAGGGGATGGGCCCCAGCATTTT.

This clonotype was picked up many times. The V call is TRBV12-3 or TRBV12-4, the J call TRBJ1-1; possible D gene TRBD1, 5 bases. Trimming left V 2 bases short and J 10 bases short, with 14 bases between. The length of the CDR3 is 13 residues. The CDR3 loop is CASSLSQGSTAFF. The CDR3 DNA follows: TGTGCCAGCAGTTTAAGCCAGGGTTCAACAGCTTTCTTT.